The 29 T cell receptor beta chains given below trace back to one sample, sequenced in a study of Graves' ophthalmopathy and Graves' hyperthyroidism. RNA transcripts were the template, and TCR beta CDR3 regions were amplified from them. After a first-round RT-PCR with HTBI primers, a second-round multiplex PCR was run. TCRdb recomputed calls from the multiplex PCR reads with MiXCR, one row per CDR3 protein. Among over a million distinct CDR3 sequences, about two fifths were seen once, and the ten largest hold more than 9.5%. Sequenced material: peripheral blood or thyroid tissue (not recorded which). Receptors originate from an adult man with Graves' hyperthyroidism.

A remark on this clonotype: Germline is not matched at one junction end, which may reflect a read error. The chain's CDR3 is CATSDLDRDTGELYF. The CDR3 region has the DNA TGTGCCACCAGTGATTTGGACAGGGACACCGGGGAGCTGTACTTC. This sequence joins TRBV24-1 and TRBJ2-2, with 7 bases that match TRBD1. The CDR3 is 15 residues long. Germline assignment: CDR1 KGHDR and CDR2 SFDVKD.

This clonotype was detected ten times or more. Here the CDR3 reads CSVEEEGRGWETQYF. The CDR3 DNA reads as TGCAGCGTTGAAGAAGAGGGGCGGGGGTGGGAGACCCAGTACTTC. The chain has TRBV29-1 and TRBJ2-5; 7 bases are a match to TRBD2. Trimming at V came to 0 bases and at J to 5 bases, leaving 9 bases not matched to a gene. This CDR3 comprises 15 residues. Germline assignment: CDR1 SQVTM and CDR2 ANQGSEA.

The chain combines TRBV10-3 with TRBJ2-5; 14 nucleotides agree with TRBD2. Germline CDR1 and CDR2: ENHRY and SYGVKD. The CDR3 sequence is 15 residues long. Trimming cost V 6 bases and J 5 bases; bases outside gene matches: 5. The chain's CDR3 is CAIRMTSGREETQYF. The CDR3 bases are TGTGCCATCAGAATGACTAGCGGGAGGGAGGAGACCCAGTACTTC.

This clonotype was counted many times. The gene calls are TRBV11-2 and TRBJ1-3; D possibly corresponds to TRBD1 (5 bases). The CDR3 spans 14 residues. Germline values: CDR1 SGHAT, CDR2 FQNNGV. V was clipped by 5 bases and J by 4 bases, with 12 bases between them. CDR3 DNA: TGTGCCAGCAGCAACCGGGACGGAGGAAACACCATATATTTT. This sequence encodes CASSNRDGGNTIYF.

V is TRBV15 and J is TRBJ1-4; D remains ambiguous. The V gene's germline CDR1 is LNHNV and CDR2 YYDKDF (reference sequence). The V and J ends lost 0 bases and 1 base respectively, with 9 bases between them. The CDR3 spans 16 residues. This chain's CDR3 is CATSRDLRGTNEKLFF. CDR3 sequence (DNA): TGTGCCACCAGCAGAGATCTTCGAGGAACTAATGAAAAACTGTTTTTT.

The chain is built from TRBV2 and TRBJ2-3; no clear D gene. Trimming left V 7 bases short and J 4 bases short, with 9 bases between. The CDR3 is 12 amino acids. Germline CDR1 reads SNHLY; CDR2 reads FYNNEI. CDR3 sequence reads: CASTLVSDTQYF. CDR3 DNA: TGTGCCAGCACTCTAGTTTCAGATACGCAGTATTTT.

The chain has TRBV5-1 and TRBJ1-1, with TRBD1 identical over 7 bases. The germline V gene encodes CDR1 SGHRS and CDR2 YFSETQ. J was trimmed by 0 bases and V by 1 base; bases with no gene match: 6. The CDR3 extends over 16 amino acids. CDR3 sequence (DNA): TGCGCCAGCAGCTTGCAGGGGGGGGCCGTGAACACTGAAGCTTTCTTT. Its protein product is CASSLQGGAVNTEAFF.

In this sample, this clonotype turned up many times. The chain couples TRBV20-1 to TRBJ1-5; D unresolved. Germline V gene sequence: CDR1 DFQATT, CDR2 SNEGSKA (reference sequence). The germline V and J ends were trimmed by 1 base and 6 bases, with 16 bases remaining between them. This CDR3 is built from 15 residues. DNA of the CDR3: TGCAGTGCTAGAGCCTCCCTCTTAGTAGGTCAGCCCCAGCATTTT. Translated, it gives CSARASLLVGQPQHF.

Concerning this clonotype itself: This clone may be a read error of a much larger clone one base away. This rearrangement joins TRBV11-1 to TRBJ2-7; TRBD1 aligns across 10 bases. Germline V gene sequence: CDR1 SGHAT, CDR2 FQDESV (reference sequence). CDR3 length: 12 residues. The CDR3 reads CASGGTGVEQCF. In DNA form, the CDR3 reads TGTGCCAGCGGAGGGACAGGGGTCGAGCAGTGCTTC.

The V and J genes are TRBV15 and TRBJ1-2; D not certain. Trimming removed 3 bases at V and 3 bases at J, with 14 bases between. CDR3 length: 15 amino acids. Germline V lookup: CDR1 LNHNV, CDR2 YYDKDF (reference sequence). The CDR3 sequence is CATSSLAVTDYGYTF. DNA of the CDR3: TGTGCCACCAGCAGCTTAGCGGTGACGGACTATGGCTACACCTTC.

This clonotype was observed a handful of times. The V call is TRBV12-3 or TRBV12-4, the J call TRBJ1-5; D gene unclear. The ends were cut back, 6 bases at V and 9 bases at J, with 12 bases in the middle. The length of the CDR3 is 12 residues. The CDR3: CASSTRARPQHF. The CDR3 coding sequence is TGTGCCAGCAGCACTCGCGCAAGGCCCCAGCATTTT.

The table lists this clonotype with a count of one. This may arise from a read error, as a much more abundant clone is one base away. The chain recombines TRBV2 with TRBJ2-2; TRBD1 might be the D (6 bases). Germline V CDR1 and CDR2: SNHLY, FYNNEI. Trimming removed 2 bases at V and 6 bases at J, with 16 bases between. This CDR3 spans 16 amino acids. CDR3 bases: TGTGCCAGCAGTGAAAGTGGGACAAGGTTCGCCGGGGAGCTGTTTTTT. As protein: CASSESGTRFAGELFF.

This clonotype was seen ten or more times. V and J are TRBV12-3 or TRBV12-4 and TRBJ1-2; D not certain. The CDR3 is 13 residues long. V was pared by 4 bases and J by 4 bases, with 10 bases between. CDR3 amino acids: CASSSTKRYGYTF. The CDR3 DNA follows: TGTGCCAGCAGTTCCACAAAACGCTATGGCTACACCTTC.

With respect to this clonotype: With a much larger clone just one base away, this may be a read error. The V gene is TRBV7-9, the J gene TRBJ1-2, with TRBD1 as a possible D gene (6 bases). The CDR3 spans 15 residues. Germline lookup yields CDR1 SEHNR and CDR2 FQNEAQ (reference sequence). The CDR3, as DNA: TGTGCCAACAGCTTATTACAGGGCGATTTCGGTGGCTACACCTTC. It is translated as CANSLLQGDFGGYTF.

This clonotype was observed many times. The chain has TRBV12-3 or TRBV12-4 and TRBJ1-1; D is unclear. This CDR3 comprises 13 residues. The ends were cut back, 6 bases at V and 3 bases at J, with 11 bases in the middle. The CDR3 protein is CASSLISYTEAFF. Here the CDR3 DNA reads TGTGCCAGCAGCTTGATTTCTTACACTGAAGCTTTCTTT.

The genes are TRBV15 and TRBJ1-6, with 8 nucleotides matching TRBD1. Germline CDR1 reads LNHNV; CDR2 reads YYDKDF (reference sequence). This CDR3 contains 14 residues. Unmatched junction bases numbered 5, after V lost 3 bases and J lost 10 bases. This chain's CDR3 is CATSRDRDGSPLHF. CDR3 DNA sequence: TGTGCCACCAGCAGGGACAGGGATGGCTCACCCCTCCACTTT.

The chain recombines TRBV7-2 with TRBJ2-7, with 11 positions matching TRBD2. The J segment lost 6 bases and the V segment lost 1 base, leaving 8 bases of the junction unmatched. This CDR3 has 16 residues. Germline assignment: CDR1 SGHTA and CDR2 FQGNSA. The CDR3 DNA is TGTGCCAGCAGCTTAGTAGCGGGAGGGAGCGCGCTCGAGCAGTACTTC. Residues: CASSLVAGGSALEQYF. Looking up the rest from reference TRBV7-2 and TRBJ2-7 gives the full variable domain: GAGVSQSPSNKVTEKGKDVELRCDPISGHTALYWYRQSLGQGLEFLIYFQGNSAPDKSGLPSDRFSAERTGGSVSTLTIQRTQQEDSAVYLCASSLVAGGSALEQYFGPGTRLTVT.

Ten or more counts support this clonotype. This chain uses TRBV2 with TRBJ2-2; D is ambiguous. CDR1 is SNHLY, CDR2 FYNNEI, per germline. There are 14 residues in the CDR3. V was shortened by 2 bases and J by 8 bases, with 12 bases between the two germline ends. The CDR3 sequence: CASSEIRLEGELFF. CDR3 in DNA: TGTGCCAGCAGTGAAATCCGGCTAGAAGGGGAGCTGTTTTTT.

The J gene is TRBJ2-5, the V gene TRBV29-1, with D uncertain. The CDR3 is 10 residues long. CDR1 SQVTM and CDR2 ANQGSEA come from the germline V gene. V was cut by 4 bases and J by 10 bases, with 10 bases left in between. In DNA, the CDR3 is TGCAGCGTTGCCCTTGGTGACCAGTACTTC. This codes for CSVALGDQYF.

There are a few counts of this clonotype. The chain uses TRBV9 and TRBJ1-1; no definite D call. Trimming took off 4 bases at V and 2 bases at J, with 12 bases between the two ends. Per the germline V gene, CDR1 is SGDLS and CDR2 is YYNGEE. CDR3 length equals 14 residues. Here the CDR3 DNA reads TGTGCCAGCAGCTACCGGCCCCTAAACACTGAAGCTTTCTTT. This codes for CASSYRPLNTEAFF.

The rearrangement uses TRBV11-2 and TRBJ2-3; D possibly corresponds to TRBD1 (5 bases). V lost 4 bases, J lost 3 bases, and 14 bases lay in between. The CDR3 sequence is 15 residues long. Germline assignment: CDR1 SGHAT and CDR2 FQNNGV. The CDR3: CASSSQGSRTDTQYF. The CDR3, as DNA: TGTGCCAGCAGCTCGCAGGGATCAAGGACAGATACGCAGTATTTT.

The chain has TRBV7-9 and TRBJ1-5; 8 positions match TRBD1. The V segment lost 8 bases and the J segment 11 bases; nucleotides outside the gene matches: 14. The length of the CDR3 is 14 residues. Per the germline V gene, CDR1 is SEHNR and CDR2 is FQNEAQ (reference sequence). CDR3 nucleotide sequence: TGTGCCAGCCTTACAGGGGGAGTCCAAGAGACCCAGCATTTT. Protein: CASLTGGVQETQHF.

This clonotype was seen ten or more times. This sequence joins TRBV29-1 and TRBJ2-7, with D hard to call. Germline CDR1 is SQVTM and CDR2 is ANQGSEA. The CDR3 length is 14 residues. The V end lost 3 bases, the J end lost 1 base, and 13 bases lay between the germline ends. CDR3 protein: CSVDVASSSYEQYF. CDR3 nucleotide sequence: TGCAGCGTTGATGTGGCTAGTAGTTCCTACGAGCAGTACTTC.

A few counts support this clonotype. This chain joins TRBV9 and TRBJ2-7, with D possibly being TRBD2 (6 bases). The germline V and J ends were trimmed by 4 bases and 4 bases, with 18 bases remaining between them. This CDR3 comprises 15 residues. Germline CDR1 SGDLS, CDR2 YYNGEE. This chain's CDR3 is CASSSPGEVGYEQYF. DNA of the CDR3: TGTGCCAGCAGCAGCCCGGGAGAGGTCGGGTACGAGCAGTACTTC.

CDR3 DNA: TGTGCCACCAGAGAAAACAGGGGGCGTGATGAGCAGTTCTTC. Protein sequence: CATRENRGRDEQFF. This chain uses TRBV15 with TRBJ2-7, with 9 bases lining up with TRBD1. Judging by the DNA end, TRBJ2-1 fits better; the J call may be wrong. The CDR3 runs to 14 residues. The germline gives CDR1 LNHNV, CDR2 YYDKDF (reference sequence).

The rearrangement uses TRBV7-9 and TRBJ1-6, with 7 bases lining up with TRBD1. Germline CDR1 and CDR2: SEHNR and FQNEAQ (reference sequence). The CDR3 consists of 16 residues. V was clipped by 5 bases and J by 6 bases; unmatched bases: 10. The CDR3 region is CASSTSDRVINSPLHF. CDR3 in DNA: TGTGCCAGCAGCACTAGTGACAGGGTGATTAATTCACCCCTCCACTTT.

This chain links TRBV15 with TRBJ1-6; no clear D gene. Germline-derived CDR1 and CDR2 are LNHNV and YYDKDF (reference sequence). The ends were cut back, 5 bases at V and 0 bases at J, with 8 bases in the middle. This CDR3 contains 15 residues. The CDR3 DNA reads as TGTGCCACCAGCGTCGGGGTCTCCTATAATTCACCCCTCCACTTT. Residues: CATSVGVSYNSPLHF.

The J gene is TRBJ1-4, the V gene TRBV30, with D possibly being TRBD1 (6 bases). Germline lookup yields CDR1 GTSNPN and CDR2 SVGIG (reference sequence). Trimming left V 2 bases short and J 4 bases short, with 8 bases between. The CDR3 loop spans 13 amino acids. The CDR3 here is CAWSLDSNEKLFF. CDR3 bases: TGTGCCTGGAGTTTGGACAGTAATGAAAAACTGTTTTTT.

The chain carries TRBV25-1 and TRBJ1-4, with D maybe TRBD1 (6 bases). The CDR3 covers 16 residues. Trimming removed 7 bases from V and 7 bases from J, with 22 bases in between. Germline loops: CDR1 MGHDK, CDR2 SYGVNS. CDR3 in DNA: TGTGCCAGCATGGACAGATATGCAGCGAAGGGTGAAAAACTGTTTTTT. This gives the protein CASMDRYAAKGEKLFF.